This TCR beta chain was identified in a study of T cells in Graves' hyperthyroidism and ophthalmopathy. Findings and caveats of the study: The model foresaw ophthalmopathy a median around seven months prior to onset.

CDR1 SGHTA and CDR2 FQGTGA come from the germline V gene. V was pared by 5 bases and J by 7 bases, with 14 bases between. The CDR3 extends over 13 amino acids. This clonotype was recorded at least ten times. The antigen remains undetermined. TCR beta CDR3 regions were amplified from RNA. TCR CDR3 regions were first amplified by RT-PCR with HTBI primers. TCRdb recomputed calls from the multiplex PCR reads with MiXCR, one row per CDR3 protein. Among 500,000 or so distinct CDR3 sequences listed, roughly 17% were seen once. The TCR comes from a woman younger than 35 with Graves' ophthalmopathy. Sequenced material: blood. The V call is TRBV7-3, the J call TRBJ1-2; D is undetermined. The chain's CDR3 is CASSQTPLFGYTF. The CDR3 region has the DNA TGTGCCAGCAGCCAGACACCTCTCTTTGGCTACACCTTC.